This T cell receptor beta chain is from a study of tumor-infiltrating lymphocytes in primary liver carcinoma (dated by TCRdb to the late 2010s). General notes on the study: Between late 2015 and 2016, 4 to 6 patients in China with histopathologically diagnosed primary liver carcinoma had surgical resection. Each sample produced roughly 3.65 to 7.5 million productive TCRbeta reads, and read depth showed no significant difference between tissue types. TCRbeta repertoire sequencing, expression microarrays and whole-exome sequencing were combined in the study across five regions of each liver tumor, with adjacent normal tissue and blood also included. A total of 35 specimens from 5 patients went through TCRbeta repertoire sequencing, namely 25 tumor regions, 5 adjacent noncancerous liver tissues and 5 peripheral blood samples. Technical replicate repertoires showed high reproducibility, with mean shared-clone rates about 0.91 and correlation coefficients above 0.95. Of the five patients, three men and two women aged 30 to 69 years, four had hepatocellular carcinoma and one had combined HCC and intrahepatic cholangiocarcinoma. The five patients had tumors of stage T1-T3 N0M0, with maximum diameters ranging from roughly 4.2 to 10 cm. The paper's findings and limits, for the study overall: Only the TCR beta chain was sequenced, which likely underestimates true repertoire diversity because unpaired alpha chains were not captured. The top 250 clones accounted for a significantly greater share of the repertoire in tumors than in blood (p = 0.039). Comparison of CD4+ and CD8+ T cell repertoires was precluded by the use of bulk unsorted samples. The study included only four to six patients, and the authors note findings should be validated in a larger study. Repertoire overlap was higher between tumor regions (mean roughly 35%) than tumor-adjacent (around 17%) or tumor-blood (14%) pairs, consistent with antigen-driven expansion.

For this clonotype: The specificity of this receptor is unknown. No much larger clone is present one base from it, and per-base qualities are unavailable.

Using a constant-region primer and ProtoScript II reverse transcriptase, TCRbeta-specific cDNA was reverse-transcribed from 500 ng total RNA. TCRbeta libraries were built with three nested multiplex PCR rounds, a slightly modified ARM-PCR procedure. Multiplex TRBV1-TRBV30 forward primers and a Cbeta reverse primer were used in the first two PCR rounds, each of which was run for around 10 cycles. Sample barcodes and Illumina adapters were added in a final 25-cycle PCR with Deep VentR polymerase. Before sequencing, amplicons of 200-500 bp were gel-purified using a QIAquick gel extraction kit. An Illumina HiSeq 2500 was used to sequence the TCRbeta amplicons, generating 250-bp paired-end reads. Regarding the original processing steps: Reads were quality-trimmed with Trimmomatic v0.33, and paired reads were merged with FLASH v1.2.11 to recover full CDR3 sequences. V, D and J germline segments were assigned to the rearranged TCRbeta sequences using MiGEC v1.2.1b. VDJtools v1.0.0 computed clonotype statistics and Shannon-Wiener diversity indices. Except for diversity analysis, only each sample's 250 most abundant clonotypes were used in subsequent analyses to reduce sampling bias. TCRdb cleaned the public reads at Q25 with fastp, built clones with MiXCR and kept in-frame beta chains. Every distinct CDR3 protein forms one entry, paired with its most common genes and DNA. It is TCRdb's table, rather than the study itself, that gives the V and J calls and clone size. The sample table records about 180,000 distinct CDR3 sequences; about 60% of these occur just once. Of the sample, roughly 76% is held by the ten largest clones.

V loses 5 bases of germline sequence and J loses 2 bases, and the interval between the two ends is 18 bases. Counted from cysteine to phenylalanine, this CDR3 has 16 amino acids. Only the CDR3 part of the read is kept: 48 bases, read in frame from the first base. For CDR1 and CDR2, the germline V gene (reference sequence) lists WNHNN and SYGVQD. TRIzol reagent was used to extract blood RNA from unsorted whole blood, while the DNeasy Blood & Tissue kit provided the germline DNA. At the time of sampling, the patients had chronic HBV infection and had not received any treatment. Before surgery, approximately 3.8 milliliters of peripheral blood were collected into K2EDTA tubes.

Material for sequencing was peripheral blood. The rearrangement joined TRBV10-1 to TRBJ2-5; 6 matching bases give a weak D call of TRBD1. The sequence was obtained from a man aged 40-50 years with primary liver carcinoma and hepatitis B virus infection. The CDR3 loop reads CASSPVGQDRQETQYF. The DNA sequence is given as TGCGCCAGCAGTCCAGTGGGGCAGGACAGACAAGAGACCCAGTACTTC.